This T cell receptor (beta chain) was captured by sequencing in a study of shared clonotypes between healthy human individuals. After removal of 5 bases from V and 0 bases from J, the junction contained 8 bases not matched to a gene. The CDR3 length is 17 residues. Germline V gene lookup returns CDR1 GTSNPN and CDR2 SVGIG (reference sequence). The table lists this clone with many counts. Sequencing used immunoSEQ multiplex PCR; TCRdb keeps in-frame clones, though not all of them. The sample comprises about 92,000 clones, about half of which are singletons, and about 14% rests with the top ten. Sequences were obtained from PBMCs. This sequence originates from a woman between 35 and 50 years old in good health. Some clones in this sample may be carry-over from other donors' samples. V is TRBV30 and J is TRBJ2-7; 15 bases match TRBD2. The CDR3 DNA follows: TGTGCCTGGTCGCCGGGACTAGCGGGAGGAACCTCCTACGAGCAGTACTTC. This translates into CAWSPGLAGGTSYEQYF. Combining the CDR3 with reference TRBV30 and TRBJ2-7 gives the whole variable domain SQTIHQWPATLVQPVGSPLSLECTVEGTSNPNLYWYRQAAGRGLQLLFYSVGIGQISSEVPQNLSASRPQDRQFILSSKKLLLSDSGFYLCAWSPGLAGGTSYEQYFGPGTRLTVT.